Below, 18 T cell receptor beta chains from the same sample are listed, as sequenced in a study of shared clonotypes between healthy human individuals. TCRdb's table, derived via immunoSEQ multiplex PCR, lists solely in-frame clones and lacks some. The table includes approximately 1.5 million clones, approximately 98.5% detected once. Sequencing was carried out using naive CD4+ T cells sorted from blood. Subset noted: CD45RA+ positively selected. The receptors were sampled from a man aged 30 to 39 in good health.

This clone was seen only once. The chain carries TRBV7-8 and TRBJ2-1; no clear D. CDR1 and CDR2 from the germline V gene are SGHVS and FQNEAQ. This CDR3 has 12 amino acids. The V end was cut by 2 bases, the J end by 7 bases, with 6 bases between. The DNA of the CDR3 is TGTGCCAGCAGCTTATCCGGGAATGAGCAGTTCTTC. Translating it yields CASSLSGNEQFF.

The V call is TRBV5-1, the J call TRBJ1-1, with a tentative D call TRBD1 (5 bases). Looked up from germline, CDR1 is SGHRS and CDR2 is YFSETQ. The CDR3 has 15 residues. V shed 6 bases and J shed 2 bases, with 17 bases lying between them. CDR3 loop: CASTTLDTKNTEAFF. In nucleotides, the CDR3 is TGCGCCAGCACCACCTTGGACACCAAAAACACTGAAGCTTTCTTT.

The chain carries TRBV7-8 and TRBJ2-3; TRBD2 aligns across 12 bases. The V gene end was trimmed by 3 bases and the J gene end by 0 bases; junction bases not matched to a gene: 7. This CDR3 is 18 amino acids long. The germline CDR1 and CDR2 sequences are SGHVS and FQNEAQ. CDR3 sequence reads: CASSFQRLAGDSTDTQYF. Written as DNA, the CDR3 is TGTGCCAGCAGCTTTCAGCGACTAGCGGGAGATAGCACAGATACGCAGTATTTT. The variable domain in full, with the rest retrieved from reference TRBV7-8 and TRBJ2-3, is GAGVSQSPRYKVAKRGQDVALRCDPISGHVSLFWYQQALGQGPEFLTYFQNEAQLDKSGLPSDRFFAERPEGSVSTLKIQRTQQEDSAVYLCASSFQRLAGDSTDTQYFGPGTRLTVL.

The rearrangement uses TRBV7-7 and TRBJ2-1, with 8 bases fitting TRBD1. V trimming: 1 base; J trimming: 9 bases; junction bases outside the gene matches: 5. The CDR3 has 14 residues. Germline assignment: CDR1 SSHAT and CDR2 FNYEAQ (reference sequence). The CDR3 DNA reads TGTGCCAGCAGCTTAGGCAGGGGGCTGGGTGAGCAGTTCTTC. Residues: CASSLGRGLGEQFF.

The genes are TRBV28 and TRBJ2-7, with D hard to call. The CDR3 spans 16 residues. Germline V gene data show CDR1 as MDHEN and CDR2 as SYDVKM. Trimming took 2 bases from V and 6 from J, leaving 20 bases between them. The CDR3 nucleotides are TGTGCCAGCAGTTTAGGCGCCGGTGGCGGACGGAGCGAGCAGTACTTC. This codes for CASSLGAGGGRSEQYF.

The V and J genes are TRBV10-1 and TRBJ2-7; TRBD2 matches 10 bases. CDR1 and CDR2 (germline): WNHNN, SYGVQD (reference sequence). Trimming took 4 bases from V and 1 from J; bases not matched to a gene: 1. CDR3 length equals 14 residues. The CDR3, as DNA: TGCGCCAGCAGTGTAGCGGGAGGTTCCTACGAGCAGTACTTC. Translated, it gives CASSVAGGSYEQYF.

The rearrangement links TRBV18 to TRBJ1-4; 9 bases agree with TRBD1. Germline assignment: CDR1 KGHSH and CDR2 LQKENI. The length of the CDR3 is 16 residues. The trim removed 3 bases at V and 7 bases at J, leaving 9 bases unmatched. DNA of the CDR3: TGTGCCAGCTCACCCAAAGGACAGGGGAACCCTGAAAAACTGTTTTTT. Translation: CASSPKGQGNPEKLFF.

The V and J genes are TRBV6-6 and TRBJ2-1, with 8 nucleotides matching TRBD2. Per the germline V gene, CDR1 is MNHNY and CDR2 is SVGAGI (reference sequence). Germline trimming cut 8 bases from V and 4 bases from J; bases unmatched to any gene: 10. This CDR3 region has 15 residues. The CDR3 sequence is CASGNRGGRYNEQFF. CDR3 in DNA: TGTGCCAGCGGCAATCGGGGCGGGAGGTACAATGAGCAGTTCTTC.

This rearrangement joins TRBV6-6 to TRBJ2-5; D ambiguous. Germline values: CDR1 MNHNY, CDR2 SVGAGI (reference sequence). The CDR3 contains 15 residues. Deletions cut 6 bases from V and 4 bases from J, with 18 bases between. CDR3 coding DNA: TGTGCCAGCAGCCAACTCCAATCGGTGGGAGAGACCCAGTACTTC. This sequence encodes CASSQLQSVGETQYF.

The V call is TRBV7-2, the J call TRBJ1-2, with D possibly being TRBD1 (6 bases). Trimming removed 0 bases at V and 5 bases at J, with 13 bases between. This CDR3 has 15 residues. CDR1 and CDR2 (germline): SGHTA, FQGNSA. The DNA for the CDR3 is TGTGCCAGCAGCTTAGCCGGCCCAGGGGCATATGGCTACACCTTC. It translates to CASSLAGPGAYGYTF. Using reference TRBV7-2 and TRBJ1-2 for the parts outside the CDR3, the full variable domain is GAGVSQSPSNKVTEKGKDVELRCDPISGHTALYWYRQSLGQGLEFLIYFQGNSAPDKSGLPSDRFSAERTGGSVSTLTIQRTQQEDSAVYLCASSLAGPGAYGYTFGSGTRLTVV.

CDR3 DNA: TGTGCCAGTTACTATCGGGACTTCTCTCCCTCTGTAATCTCCTACAATGAGCAGTTCTTC. Translated, it gives CASYYRDFSPSVISYNEQFF. The rearrangement links TRBV7-8 to TRBJ2-1, with D possibly being TRBD2 (6 bases). V was clipped by 9 bases and J by 0 bases, with 30 bases between them. Germline loops: CDR1 SGHVS, CDR2 FQNEAQ. The CDR3 totals 20 residues.

This chain uses TRBV27 with TRBJ1-4, with 8 bases lining up with TRBD1. The CDR3 has 15 residues. With V trimmed by 6 bases and J by 8 bases, 11 bases remained unmatched. The V gene's germline CDR1 is MNHEY and CDR2 SMNVEV (reference sequence). CDR3 coding DNA: TGTGCCAGCAGCCCCCCCAGGGGGCGGGGGGAAAAACTGTTTTTT. It yields the protein CASSPPRGRGEKLFF.

The rearrangement links TRBV9 to TRBJ1-3, with D possibly matching TRBD1 (6 bases). There are 17 residues in the CDR3. V was shortened by 0 bases and J by 4 bases, with 17 bases between the two germline ends. The germline V gene encodes CDR1 SGDLS and CDR2 YYNGEE. The CDR3 nucleotides read TGTGCCAGCAGCGTAGGCCCCCCGGGACACCCAGGAAACACCATATATTTT. It codes for CASSVGPPGHPGNTIYF.

The rearrangement joins TRBV7-9 to TRBJ2-2, with D tentatively TRBD1 (6 bases). Germline V lookup: CDR1 SEHNR, CDR2 FQNEAQ (reference sequence). This CDR3 region has 16 residues. V was clipped by 1 base and J by 1 base, with 10 bases between them. Here the CDR3 reads CASSLEFRGNTGELFF. In nucleotides, the CDR3 is TGTGCCAGCAGCTTAGAATTCAGGGGGAACACCGGGGAGCTGTTTTTT.

The rearrangement links TRBV15 to TRBJ2-5, with 7 bases fitting TRBD2. The CDR3 totals 15 residues. V lost 2 bases and J lost 7; bases outside the gene matches: 10. Germline V gives CDR1 LNHNV, CDR2 YYDKDF (reference sequence). CDR3: CATSRPQAGVATQYF. In DNA, the CDR3 is TGTGCCACCAGCAGACCACAGGCGGGGGTCGCGACCCAGTACTTC.

The CDR3 here is CASSFVGGGNQPQHF. CDR3 DNA: TGCGCCAGCAGCTTCGTCGGCGGAGGGAATCAGCCCCAGCATTTT. The chain links TRBV5-1 to TRBJ1-5, with no clear D. Trimming left V 2 bases short and J 4 bases short, with 13 bases between. Germline lookup yields CDR1 SGHRS and CDR2 YFSETQ. The CDR3 is 15 amino acids.

In nucleotides, the CDR3 is TGTGCCAGCAGCTTAGCGGGAGCAGCGGGGGAGCTGTTTTTT. Its protein is CASSLAGAAGELFF. This sequence joins TRBV7-8 and TRBJ2-2, with D perhaps TRBD2 (5 bases). The V and J ends lost 0 bases and 8 bases respectively, with 10 bases between them. The CDR3 length is 14 residues. From germline, CDR1 is SGHVS and CDR2 FQNEAQ. The whole variable domain, filled in from reference TRBV7-8 and TRBJ2-2, reads GAGVSQSPRYKVAKRGQDVALRCDPISGHVSLFWYQQALGQGPEFLTYFQNEAQLDKSGLPSDRFFAERPEGSVSTLKIQRTQQEDSAVYLCASSLAGAAGELFFGEGSRLTVL.

Remarks on this clone: One junction end does not reproduce the germline sequence, and a read error may be involved. The rearrangement joins TRBV7-7 to TRBJ2-3, with D perhaps TRBD1 or TRBD2 (5 bases each). The CDR3 has 13 amino acids. CDR1 is SSHAT and CDR2 is FNYEAQ in the germline V gene (reference sequence). The CDR3 nucleotides read TGTGCTAGCAGCTCGGGGACCACAGATACGCAGTATTTT. This translates into CASSSGTTDTQYF. The full variable domain, rest sourced from reference TRBV7-7 and TRBJ2-3, is GAGVSQSPRYKVTKRGQDVTLRCDPISSHATLYWYQQALGQGPEFLTYFNYEAQPDKSGLPSDRFSAERPEGSISTLTIQRTEQRDSAMYRCASSSGTTDTQYFGPGTRLTVL.